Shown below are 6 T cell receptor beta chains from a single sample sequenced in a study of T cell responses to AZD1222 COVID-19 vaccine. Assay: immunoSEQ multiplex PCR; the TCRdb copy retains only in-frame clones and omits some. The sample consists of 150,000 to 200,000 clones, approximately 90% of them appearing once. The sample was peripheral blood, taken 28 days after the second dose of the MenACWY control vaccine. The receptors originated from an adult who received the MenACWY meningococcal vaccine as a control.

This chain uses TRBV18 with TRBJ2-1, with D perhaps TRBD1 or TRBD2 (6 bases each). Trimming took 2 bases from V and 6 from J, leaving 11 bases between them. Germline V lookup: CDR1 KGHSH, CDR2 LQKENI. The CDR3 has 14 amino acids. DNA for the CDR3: TGTGCCAGCTCACCAGGGGGGCTCCGCAATGAGCAGTTCTTC. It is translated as CASSPGGLRNEQFF. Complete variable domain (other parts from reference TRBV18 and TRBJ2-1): NAGVMQNPRHLVRRRGQEARLRCSPMKGHSHVYWYRQLPEEGLKFMVYLQKENIIDESGMPKERFSAEFPKEGPSILRIQQVVRGDSAAYFCASSPGGLRNEQFFGPGTRLTVL.

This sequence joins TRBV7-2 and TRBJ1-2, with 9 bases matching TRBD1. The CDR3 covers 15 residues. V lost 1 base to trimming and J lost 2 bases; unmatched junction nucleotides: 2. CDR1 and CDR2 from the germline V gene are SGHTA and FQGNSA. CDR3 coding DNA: TGTGCCAGCAGCTTAGACAGGGGGCGGAACTATGGCTACACCTTC. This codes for CASSLDRGRNYGYTF.

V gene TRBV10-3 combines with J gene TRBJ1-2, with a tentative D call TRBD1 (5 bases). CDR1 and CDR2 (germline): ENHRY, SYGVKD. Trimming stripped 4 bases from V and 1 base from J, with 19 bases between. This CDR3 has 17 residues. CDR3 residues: CAISGYSVQANNYGYTF. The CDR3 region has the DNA TGTGCCATCAGTGGGTATAGCGTACAGGCAAATAACTATGGCTACACCTTC.

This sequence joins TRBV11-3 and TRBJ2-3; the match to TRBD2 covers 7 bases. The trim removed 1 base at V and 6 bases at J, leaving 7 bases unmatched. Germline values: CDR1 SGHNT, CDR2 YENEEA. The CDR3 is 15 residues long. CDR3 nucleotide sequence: TGTGCCAGCAGCTTAGTTGCTAGCGGACATGATACGCAGTATTTT. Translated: CASSLVASGHDTQYF.

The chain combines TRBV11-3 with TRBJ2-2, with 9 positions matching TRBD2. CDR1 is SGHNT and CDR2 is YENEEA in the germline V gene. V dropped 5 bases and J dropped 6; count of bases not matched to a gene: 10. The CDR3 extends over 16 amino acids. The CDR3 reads CASSRPSGGLAGELFF. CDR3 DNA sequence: TGTGCCAGCAGCAGGCCAAGCGGGGGGCTGGCCGGGGAGCTGTTTTTT.

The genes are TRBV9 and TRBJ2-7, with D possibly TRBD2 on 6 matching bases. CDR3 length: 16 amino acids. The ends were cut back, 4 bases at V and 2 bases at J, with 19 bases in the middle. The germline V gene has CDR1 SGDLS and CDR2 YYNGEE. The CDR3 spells CASSPFGGGLTYEQYF. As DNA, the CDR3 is TGTGCCAGCAGCCCGTTTGGTGGAGGGCTCACCTACGAGCAGTACTTC.